The 29 T cell receptor beta chains reported below all come from one sample, sequenced in a study of beta chain features in type 1 diabetes. Isolated RNA was reverse transcribed in full, so expressed TCRB transcripts were sequenced. TCRdb keeps only in-frame clones here, not all; method: immunoSEQ multiplex PCR. The table has 810,000 or so clones, about a sixth seen once; the top ten hold 0.023%. Specimen: naive CD4+ T cells from blood. The receptor source for this set is a woman aged 18-30 years in good health.

This clone was picked up a small number of times. The V and J genes are TRBV7-9 and TRBJ1-2, with D perhaps matching TRBD1 (6 bases). Germline values: CDR1 SEHNR, CDR2 FQNEAQ (reference sequence). Trimming left V 3 bases short and J 4 bases short, with 15 bases between. The CDR3 consists of 15 residues. CDR3 nucleotides: TGTGCCAGCAGCTTCGCCTACAGGGATGGCTATGGCTACACCTTC. This translates into CASSFAYRDGYGYTF.

The rearrangement uses TRBV27 and TRBJ1-2, with unresolved D. The CDR3 spans 12 residues. Germline V gene sequence: CDR1 MNHEY, CDR2 SMNVEV (reference sequence). V was shortened by 7 bases and J by 7 bases, with 13 bases between the two germline ends. The CDR3 region has the DNA TGTGCCAGCATTTCCTTTGGTGGTGGCTACACCTTC. It is translated as CASISFGGGYTF.

This clone was seen a few times. This sequence joins TRBV9 and TRBJ2-5, with 10 nucleotides matching TRBD2. The CDR3 consists of 14 residues. In germline, CDR1 is SGDLS, CDR2 YYNGEE. J was trimmed by 5 bases and V by 3 bases; bases with no gene match: 4. This CDR3 reads CASSASGRGETQYF. Here the CDR3 DNA reads TGTGCCAGCAGCGCTAGCGGGAGAGGGGAGACCCAGTACTTC.

V is TRBV2 and J is TRBJ2-4; 11 nucleotides agree with TRBD2. V trimming: 7 bases; J trimming: 6 bases; junction bases outside the gene matches: 11. This CDR3 spans 16 amino acids. In germline, CDR1 is SNHLY, CDR2 FYNNEI. CDR3: CASTLHLAGGSNIQYF. As DNA, the CDR3 is TGTGCCAGCACGCTTCATCTAGCGGGAGGTTCAAACATTCAGTACTTC.

The V and J genes are TRBV28 and TRBJ2-4; D might be TRBD2 (5 bases). The CDR3 loop spans 13 amino acids. Germline V CDR1 and CDR2: MDHEN, SYDVKM. Trimming took off 10 bases at V and 5 bases at J, with 15 bases between the two ends. CDR3 in amino acids: CATSLARENIQYF. DNA of the CDR3: TGTGCCACCAGCTTAGCGAGGGAAAACATTCAGTACTTC. Supplemented by reference TRBV28 and TRBJ2-4, the full variable domain reads DVKVTQSSRYLVKRTGEKVFLECVQDMDHENMFWYRQDPGLGLRLIYFSYDVKMKEKGDIPEGYSVSREKKERFSLILESASTNQTSMYLCATSLARENIQYFGAGTRLSVL.

The chain has TRBV7-4 and TRBJ2-7, with 7 bases fitting TRBD2. There are 16 residues in the CDR3. Germline V gene lookup returns CDR1 SGHVT and CDR2 SQSDAQ. The V segment lost 4 bases and the J segment 0 bases; nucleotides outside the gene matches: 9. The CDR3 DNA sequence: TGTGCCAGCAGCTCGAAGGGTGGGAGGGTCTCCTACGAGCAGTACTTC. Amino acid sequence: CASSSKGGRVSYEQYF.

This clone was counted between two and nine times. J is TRBJ2-1 and V is TRBV18; possible D gene TRBD1, 5 bases. This CDR3 has 16 amino acids. Trimming pared 6 bases from V and 4 bases from J, leaving 19 bases between. CDR1 is KGHSH, CDR2 LQKENI, per germline. The CDR3 sequence: CASSDPARQGYNEQFF. DNA of the CDR3: TGTGCCAGCTCGGACCCCGCGCGCCAGGGTTACAATGAGCAGTTCTTC.

The chain employs TRBV7-2 and TRBJ1-5; D is unclear. The CDR3 has 13 amino acids. The ends were cut back, 4 bases at V and 6 bases at J, with 10 bases in the middle. Germline CDR1 SGHTA, CDR2 FQGNSA. Written as DNA, the CDR3 is TGTGCCAGCAGCTCAATAGCTGGTCAGCCCCAGCATTTT. Translation gives CASSSIAGQPQHF.

A few counts support this clone. The rearrangement links TRBV6-6 to TRBJ2-3, with D possibly matching TRBD2 (5 bases). The CDR3 runs 13 residues. Trimming left V 4 bases short and J 4 bases short, with 9 bases between. Germline V gene sequence: CDR1 MNHNY, CDR2 SVGAGI (reference sequence). The CDR3 sequence: CASSLRRADTQYF. The CDR3 DNA follows: TGTGCCAGCAGTTTACGGCGGGCAGATACGCAGTATTTT.

In its sample, this clone was seen a few times. The chain has TRBV5-1 and TRBJ2-7; a possible D gene is TRBD2 (6 bases). The length of the CDR3 is 14 residues. Germline V CDR1 and CDR2: SGHRS, YFSETQ. Deletions cut 6 bases from V and 0 bases from J, with 13 bases between. In DNA, the CDR3 is TGCGCCAGCACCCGGGACTCACCCTCCTACGAGCAGTACTTC. It specifies CASTRDSPSYEQYF.

This clone turned up a few times. The rearrangement joins TRBV4-2 to TRBJ2-5; D ambiguous. Germline V gene sequence: CDR1 LGHNA, CDR2 YNFKEQ. Trimming left V 0 bases short and J 2 bases short, with 13 bases between. This CDR3 spans 16 amino acids. The CDR3 sequence: CASSQDRQVGQETQYF. The CDR3 DNA reads TGTGCCAGCAGCCAAGATCGGCAGGTGGGGCAAGAGACCCAGTACTTC.

This clone has only a few counts. The rearrangement uses TRBV6-5 and TRBJ1-3; D may be TRBD1 (5 bases). CDR1 is MNHEY, CDR2 SVGAGI, per germline. The CDR3 runs to 15 residues. Trimming shortened V by 5 bases and J by 2 bases, and 13 bases separated the two germline ends. CDR3 in amino acids: CASSPQGFTGNTIYF. CDR3 sequence (DNA): TGTGCCAGCAGTCCCCAGGGTTTCACTGGAAACACCATATATTTT.

This chain's CDR3 is CASRGTGGTPNTEAFF. The CDR3 nucleotides are TGTGCCAGCAGAGGGACAGGGGGCACCCCGAACACTGAAGCTTTCTTT. The rearrangement joins TRBV2 to TRBJ1-1; 12 bases match TRBD1. J gave up 1 base and V 6 bases, and 6 bases lay outside the gene matches. Germline CDR1 reads SNHLY; CDR2 reads FYNNEI. The CDR3 length is 16 residues.

The chain carries TRBV18 and TRBJ2-7; D possibly corresponds to TRBD1 (7 bases). Trimming shortened V by 3 bases and J by 3 bases, and 18 bases separated the two germline ends. This CDR3 comprises 16 residues. The V gene's germline CDR1 is KGHSH and CDR2 LQKENI. The CDR3 spells CASSPPGGTVVYEQYF. In DNA form, the CDR3 reads TGTGCCAGCTCACCTCCAGGAGGGACAGTCGTCTACGAGCAGTACTTC.

This clone has a count of ten or more. The chain has TRBV14 and TRBJ2-1; 12 nucleotides line up with TRBD2. Trimming cost V 8 bases and J 12 bases; bases outside gene matches: 8. Germline CDR1 and CDR2: SGHDN and FVKESK. The CDR3 is 13 amino acids. In nucleotides, the CDR3 is TGTGCCAGCTCACTAGCGGGAGGCGATGGGCAGTTCTTC. Protein product: CASSLAGGDGQFF.

This clone was found a few times. The rearrangement links TRBV5-1 to TRBJ2-1; no clear D. V was clipped by 2 bases and J by 2 bases, with 11 bases between them. CDR3 length: 15 amino acids. Germline V gene sequence: CDR1 SGHRS, CDR2 YFSETQ. CDR3 protein: CASSFLAATYNEQFF. CDR3 sequence (DNA): TGCGCCAGCAGCTTTTTAGCAGCAACCTACAATGAGCAGTTCTTC.

There are a few counts of this clone. The chain is built from TRBV27 and TRBJ2-3; TRBD2 agrees at 11 bases. The CDR3 sequence is 15 residues long. Trimming took 5 bases from V and 0 from J; bases not matched to a gene: 1. CDR1 and CDR2 (germline): MNHEY, SMNVEV (reference sequence). CDR3 nucleotides: TGTGCCAGCAGTGGGACTAGCGGTAGCACAGATACGCAGTATTTT. Amino acids: CASSGTSGSTDTQYF.

This clone appeared a few times. The J gene is TRBJ2-7, the V gene TRBV5-4, with D possibly matching TRBD1 (5 bases). Germline CDR1 and CDR2: SGHNT and YYREEE (reference sequence). CDR3 length equals 14 residues. V lost 1 base and J lost 5, with 13 bases in between. CDR3 in DNA: TGTGCCAGCAGCTTGTCCATAGGGGTCAACGAGCAGTACTTC. Translating gives CASSLSIGVNEQYF.

This clone was recorded many times. The V gene is TRBV21-1, the J gene TRBJ1-1. TRBV21-1 is marked as a pseudogene. The CDR3 extends over 13 amino acids. CDR3 nucleotides: TGTGCCAGCAGCAAATTGCGGAATACTGAAGCTTTCTTT. Amino acid sequence: CASSKLRNTEAFF.

The chain uses TRBV9 and TRBJ1-2; possibly TRBD1 for D (6 bases). The V end lost 0 bases, the J end lost 3 bases, and 18 bases lay between the germline ends. Germline CDR1 SGDLS, CDR2 YYNGEE. The CDR3 totals 17 residues. The CDR3 loop is CASSVGGQLINHYGYTF. For the CDR3, the DNA is TGTGCCAGCAGCGTAGGGGGACAACTGATCAACCACTATGGCTACACCTTC.

At least ten counts were recorded for this clone. The CDR3 bases are TGTGCCACCGGAGGGGGTGAAAAACTGTTTTTT. Translation: CATGGGEKLFF. V is TRBV10-3 and J is TRBJ1-4; tentatively, D is TRBD1 (6 bases). There are 11 residues in the CDR3. Germline V CDR1 and CDR2: ENHRY, SYGVKD. V lost 10 bases and J lost 7, with 10 bases in between.

This clone showed up just a few times. The J gene is TRBJ1-5, the V gene TRBV19; D possibly corresponds to TRBD1 (6 bases). The V gene lost 6 bases and the J gene lost 2 bases, with 14 bases spanning the gap. Germline CDR1 reads LNHDA; CDR2 reads SQIVND (reference sequence). This CDR3 has 15 amino acids. This CDR3 reads CASSNRRQGNQPQHF. DNA of the CDR3: TGTGCCAGTAGCAACCGGCGACAGGGCAATCAGCCCCAGCATTTT.

The chain employs TRBV14 and TRBJ1-1; unclear D gene. The CDR3 contains 15 residues. The V gene lost 3 bases and the J gene lost 9 bases, with 20 bases spanning the gap. Germline V gives CDR1 SGHDN, CDR2 FVKESK. The CDR3 protein is CASSHIEGGLRKAFF. CDR3 coding DNA: TGTGCCAGCAGCCACATCGAGGGCGGTCTGAGAAAAGCTTTCTTT. The whole variable domain, filled in from reference TRBV14 and TRBJ1-1, reads EAGVTQFPSHSVIEKGQTVTLRCDPISGHDNLYWYRRVMGKEIKFLLHFVKESKQDESGMPNNRFLAERTGGTYSTLKVQPAELEDSGVYFCASSHIEGGLRKAFFGQGTRLTVV.

This clone has more than one count but fewer than ten. The chain uses TRBV5-1 and TRBJ2-3; TRBD1 agrees at 7 bases. Germline CDR1 and CDR2: SGHRS and YFSETQ. V was clipped by 3 bases and J by 1 base; unmatched bases: 8. The CDR3 covers 16 residues. As DNA, the CDR3 is TGCGCCAGCAGCTCGGGACAGCTATCAGGCACAGATACGCAGTATTTT. This codes for CASSSGQLSGTDTQYF.

The chain's CDR3 is CASSSSLSGANVLTF. The DNA of the CDR3 is TGTGCCAGCAGTTCCTCCCTCTCTGGGGCCAACGTCCTGACTTTC. The V call is TRBV28, the J call TRBJ2-6; D ambiguous. Germline CDR1 MDHEN, CDR2 SYDVKM. V lost 4 bases, J lost 0 bases, and 7 bases lay in between. The CDR3 contains 15 residues.

This clone has only a few counts. V gene TRBV5-1 combines with J gene TRBJ2-2; 10 nucleotides match TRBD1. Germline trimming cut 4 bases from V and 3 bases from J; bases unmatched to any gene: 3. CDR1 and CDR2 (germline): SGHRS, YFSETQ. CDR3 length: 15 residues. The CDR3 DNA sequence: TGCGCCAGCAGCCGACAGGGGGCGGACACCGGGGAGCTGTTTTTT. Amino acid sequence: CASSRQGADTGELFF.

V and J are TRBV4-2 and TRBJ2-7; D possibly corresponds to TRBD2 (6 bases). This CDR3 has 15 amino acids. Germline CDR1 is LGHNA and CDR2 is YNFKEQ. Trimming left V 1 base short and J 3 bases short, with 13 bases between. The CDR3 nucleotides are TGTGCCAGCAGCCAAGGAAGGAGGGCCGACTACGAGCAGTACTTC. The encoded protein is CASSQGRRADYEQYF.

The chain links TRBV6-5 to TRBJ2-7; D is ambiguous. Trimming took 0 bases from V and 3 from J, leaving 9 bases between them. Germline V gene lookup returns CDR1 MNHEY and CDR2 SVGAGI. There are 14 residues in the CDR3. As DNA, the CDR3 is TGTGCCAGCAGTTACTCGGGTAGAATCTACGAGCAGTACTTC. Translating gives CASSYSGRIYEQYF.

As concerns this clone: At the DNA level, this CDR3 is encoded by other sequences in the same sample as well. The rearrangement joins TRBV6-5 to TRBJ2-7, with 8 bases that match TRBD1. This CDR3 is 14 amino acids long. V lost 2 bases, J lost 3 bases, and 3 bases stayed unmatched. CDR1 and CDR2 (germline): MNHEY, SVGAGI. The CDR3 DNA is TGTGCCAGCAGTTACCGGGACAGGTACTACGAGCAGTACTTC. It translates to CASSYRDRYYEQYF.